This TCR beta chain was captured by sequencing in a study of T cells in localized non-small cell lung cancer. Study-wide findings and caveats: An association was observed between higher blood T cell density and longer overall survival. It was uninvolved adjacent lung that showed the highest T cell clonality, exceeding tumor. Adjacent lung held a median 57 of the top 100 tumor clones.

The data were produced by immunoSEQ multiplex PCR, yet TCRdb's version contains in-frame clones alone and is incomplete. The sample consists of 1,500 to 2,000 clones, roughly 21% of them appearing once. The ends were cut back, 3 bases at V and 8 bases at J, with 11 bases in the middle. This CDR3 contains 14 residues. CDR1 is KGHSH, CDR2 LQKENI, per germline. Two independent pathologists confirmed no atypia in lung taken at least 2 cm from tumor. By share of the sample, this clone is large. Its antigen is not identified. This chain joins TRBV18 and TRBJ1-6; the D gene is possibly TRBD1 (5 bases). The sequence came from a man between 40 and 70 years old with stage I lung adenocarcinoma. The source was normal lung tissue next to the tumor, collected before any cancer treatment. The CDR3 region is CASSPAGRDSPLHF. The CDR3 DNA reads TGTGCCAGCTCACCGGCAGGGAGGGATTCACCCCTCCACTTT.